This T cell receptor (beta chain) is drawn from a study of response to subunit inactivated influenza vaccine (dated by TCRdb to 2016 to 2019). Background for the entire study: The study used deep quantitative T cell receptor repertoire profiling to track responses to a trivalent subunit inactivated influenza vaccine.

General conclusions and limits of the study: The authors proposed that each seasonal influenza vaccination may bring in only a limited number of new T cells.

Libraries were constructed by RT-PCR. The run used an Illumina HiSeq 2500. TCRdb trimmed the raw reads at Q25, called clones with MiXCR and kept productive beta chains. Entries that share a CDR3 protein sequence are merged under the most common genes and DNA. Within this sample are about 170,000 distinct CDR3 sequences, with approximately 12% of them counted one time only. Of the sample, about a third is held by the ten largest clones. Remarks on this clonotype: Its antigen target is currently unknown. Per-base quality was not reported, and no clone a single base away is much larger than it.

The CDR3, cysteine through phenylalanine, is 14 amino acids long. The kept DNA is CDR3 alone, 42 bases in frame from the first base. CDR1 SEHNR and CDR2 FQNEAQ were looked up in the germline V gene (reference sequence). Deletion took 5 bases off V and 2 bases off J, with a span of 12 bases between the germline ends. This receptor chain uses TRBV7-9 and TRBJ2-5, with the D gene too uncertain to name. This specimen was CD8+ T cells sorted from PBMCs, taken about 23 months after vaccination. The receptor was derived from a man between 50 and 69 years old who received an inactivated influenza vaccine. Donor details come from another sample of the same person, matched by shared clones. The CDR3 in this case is CASSPPFGQETQYF. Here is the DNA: TGTGCCAGCAGCCCCCCCTTCGGTCAAGAGACCCAGTACTTC.